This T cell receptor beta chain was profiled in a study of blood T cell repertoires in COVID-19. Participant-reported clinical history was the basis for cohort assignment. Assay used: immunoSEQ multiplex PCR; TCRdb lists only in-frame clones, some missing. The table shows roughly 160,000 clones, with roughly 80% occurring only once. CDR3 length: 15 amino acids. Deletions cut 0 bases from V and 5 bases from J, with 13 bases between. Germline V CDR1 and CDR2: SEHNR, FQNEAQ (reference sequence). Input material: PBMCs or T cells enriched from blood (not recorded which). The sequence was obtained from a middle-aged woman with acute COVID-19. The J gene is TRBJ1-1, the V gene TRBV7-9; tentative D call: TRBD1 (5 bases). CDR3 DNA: TGTGCCAGCAGCTTAGCGCGGGACCTCAATACTGAAGCTTTCTTT. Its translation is CASSLARDLNTEAFF.